This entry describes one T cell receptor (beta chain). Its antigen is as yet unknown. This specimen comes from a study of cytomegalovirus exposure and HLA in healthy donors. Study outcomes and limitations: The authors enumerated 150 to 200 TCR beta chains as linked to cytomegalovirus. Three CMV-associated chains proved CMV antigen-specific in vitro. It was reported that the classifier diagnosed cytomegalovirus status with high specificity and sensitivity in both the original and validation cohorts.

This CDR3 is built from 13 residues. Germline V CDR1 and CDR2: MNHEY, SMNVEV (reference sequence). The V and J ends lost 4 bases and 0 bases respectively, with 3 bases between them. Sequencing used immunoSEQ multiplex PCR; TCRdb keeps in-frame clones, though not all of them. The data show about 49,000 clones, with around nine tenths seen just once and 1.4% held by the top ten. The sample consisted of PBMCs. J is TRBJ2-2 and V is TRBV27; D is uncertain. The source of this sequence is a man between 18 and 29 years old in good health and CMV-seronegative. The CDR3 loop is CASSYTNTGELFF. CDR3 coding DNA: TGTGCCAGCAGTTATACGAACACCGGGGAGCTGTTTTTT.